The 9 T cell receptor beta chains below come from one sample, sequenced in a study of T cell responses to AZD1222 COVID-19 vaccine. Produced via immunoSEQ multiplex PCR; TCRdb's table is partial and in-frame only. The sample lists 90,000 to 150,000 clones; about nine tenths were seen once. Specimen: peripheral blood, collected 28 days after the second AZD1222 dose. These receptors all come from an adult who received the AZD1222 COVID-19 vaccine.

The rearrangement joins TRBV2 to TRBJ1-3, with unresolved D. V was cut by 6 bases and J by 0 bases, with 12 bases left in between. The germline gives CDR1 SNHLY, CDR2 FYNNEI. This CDR3 region has 15 residues. CDR3 in amino acids: CASREDRRSGNTIYF. CDR3 sequence (DNA): TGTGCCAGCAGAGAGGACCGCCGCTCTGGAAACACCATATATTTT.

The gene calls are TRBV7-8 and TRBJ1-5; 8 positions agree with TRBD1. The V gene's germline CDR1 is SGHVS and CDR2 FQNEAQ. This CDR3 spans 16 amino acids. The trim removed 0 bases at V and 5 bases at J, leaving 6 bases unmatched. CDR3 in DNA: TGTGCCAGCAGCTTAGCCGGGACAGGTTTACATCAGCCCCAGCATTTT. Translated: CASSLAGTGLHQPQHF.

The rearrangement links TRBV7-8 to TRBJ1-1; no firm D call. Germline CDR1 and CDR2: SGHVS and FQNEAQ. The CDR3 is 14 residues long. V gave up 1 base and J gave up 1 base, with 7 bases separating them. Written as DNA, the CDR3 is TGTGCCAGCAGCTTAGGACACTCGAACACTGAAGCTTTCTTT. Amino acids: CASSLGHSNTEAFF.

This clone was counted a single time. The chain is built from TRBV5-1 and TRBJ1-2, with D possibly matching TRBD1 (6 bases). The CDR3 has 14 residues. Per germline, CDR1 SGHRS and CDR2 YFSETQ. With 0 bases removed from V and 6 bases from J, the gap between germline ends came to 12 bases. CDR3 sequence: CASSLVQGRNGYTF. Here the CDR3 DNA reads TGCGCCAGCAGCTTGGTGCAGGGGAGGAATGGCTACACCTTC.

The chain combines TRBV6-2 or TRBV6-3 with TRBJ2-1; unclear D gene. This CDR3 spans 18 amino acids. Germline V gene lookup returns CDR1 MNHEY and CDR2 SVGEGT. Between the trimmed V and J ends, which lost 0 bases and 6 bases, there was a span of 21 bases. CDR3 sequence reads: CASSYSGVVWGFSNEQFF. The CDR3 DNA is TGTGCCAGCAGTTACTCTGGAGTGGTGTGGGGTTTCAGCAATGAGCAGTTCTTC.

J is TRBJ1-5 and V is TRBV7-8; D remains unclear. Trimming took off 1 base at V and 0 bases at J, with 10 bases between the two ends. CDR1 is SGHVS and CDR2 is FQNEAQ in the germline V gene. CDR3 length: 16 residues. CDR3 coding DNA: TGTGCCAGCAGCTTAGGGCAGCTAGGTAGCAATCAGCCCCAGCATTTT. Amino acid sequence: CASSLGQLGSNQPQHF.

This sequence joins TRBV4-2 and TRBJ1-3; D might be TRBD1 (5 bases). Trimming took off 1 base at V and 2 bases at J, with 12 bases between the two ends. The CDR3 contains 16 residues. Germline lookup yields CDR1 LGHNA and CDR2 YNFKEQ. For the CDR3, the DNA is TGTGCCAGCAGCCAAGTTGGGACCGCTCCTGGAAACACCATATATTTT. Amino acids: CASSQVGTAPGNTIYF.

This chain links TRBV2 with TRBJ1-3, with D perhaps TRBD1 (5 bases). Trimming removed 7 bases from V and 0 bases from J, with 16 bases in between. The germline V gene encodes CDR1 SNHLY and CDR2 FYNNEI. This CDR3 is 16 amino acids long. CDR3 region: CASTPGLLSSGNTIYF. The CDR3 DNA reads as TGTGCCAGCACTCCGGGACTCCTTTCCTCTGGAAACACCATATATTTT.

This sequence joins TRBV6-4 and TRBJ1-6; D uncertain. This CDR3 has 13 residues. The V gene lost 4 bases and the J gene lost 9 bases, with 10 bases spanning the gap. Germline V CDR1 and CDR2: MRHNA, SNTAGT. The CDR3 here is CASSADRGSPLHF. The DNA of the CDR3 is TGTGCCAGCAGTGCGGATCGGGGTTCACCCCTCCACTTT.